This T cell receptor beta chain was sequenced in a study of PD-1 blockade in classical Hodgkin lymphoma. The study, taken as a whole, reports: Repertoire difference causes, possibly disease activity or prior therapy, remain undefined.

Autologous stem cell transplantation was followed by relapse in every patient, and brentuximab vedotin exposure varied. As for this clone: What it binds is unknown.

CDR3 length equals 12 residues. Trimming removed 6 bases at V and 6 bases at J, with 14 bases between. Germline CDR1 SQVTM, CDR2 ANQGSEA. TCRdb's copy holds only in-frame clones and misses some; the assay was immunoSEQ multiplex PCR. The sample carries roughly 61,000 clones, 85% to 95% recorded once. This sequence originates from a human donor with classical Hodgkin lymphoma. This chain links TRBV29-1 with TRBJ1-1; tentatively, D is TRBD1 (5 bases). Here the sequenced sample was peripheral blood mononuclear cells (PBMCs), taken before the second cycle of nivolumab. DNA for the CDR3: TGCAGCGTCGACGGGACCTACGCTGAAGCTTTCTTT. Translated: CSVDGTYAEAFF.